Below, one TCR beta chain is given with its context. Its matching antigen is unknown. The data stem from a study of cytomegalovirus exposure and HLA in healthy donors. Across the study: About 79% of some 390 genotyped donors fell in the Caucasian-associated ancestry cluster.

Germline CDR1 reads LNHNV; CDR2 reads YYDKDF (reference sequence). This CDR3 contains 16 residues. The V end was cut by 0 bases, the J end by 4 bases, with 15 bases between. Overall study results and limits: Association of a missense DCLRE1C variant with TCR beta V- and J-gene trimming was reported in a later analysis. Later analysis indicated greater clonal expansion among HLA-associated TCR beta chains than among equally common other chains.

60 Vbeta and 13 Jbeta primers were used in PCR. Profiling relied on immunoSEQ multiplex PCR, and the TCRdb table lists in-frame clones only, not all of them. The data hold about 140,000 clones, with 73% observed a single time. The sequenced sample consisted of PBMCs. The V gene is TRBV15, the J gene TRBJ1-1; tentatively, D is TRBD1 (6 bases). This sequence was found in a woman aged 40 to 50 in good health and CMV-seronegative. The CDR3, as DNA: TGTGCCACCAGCAGAGAAGGGGGGGCTACGGGCACTGAAGCTTTCTTT. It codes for CATSREGGATGTEAFF.